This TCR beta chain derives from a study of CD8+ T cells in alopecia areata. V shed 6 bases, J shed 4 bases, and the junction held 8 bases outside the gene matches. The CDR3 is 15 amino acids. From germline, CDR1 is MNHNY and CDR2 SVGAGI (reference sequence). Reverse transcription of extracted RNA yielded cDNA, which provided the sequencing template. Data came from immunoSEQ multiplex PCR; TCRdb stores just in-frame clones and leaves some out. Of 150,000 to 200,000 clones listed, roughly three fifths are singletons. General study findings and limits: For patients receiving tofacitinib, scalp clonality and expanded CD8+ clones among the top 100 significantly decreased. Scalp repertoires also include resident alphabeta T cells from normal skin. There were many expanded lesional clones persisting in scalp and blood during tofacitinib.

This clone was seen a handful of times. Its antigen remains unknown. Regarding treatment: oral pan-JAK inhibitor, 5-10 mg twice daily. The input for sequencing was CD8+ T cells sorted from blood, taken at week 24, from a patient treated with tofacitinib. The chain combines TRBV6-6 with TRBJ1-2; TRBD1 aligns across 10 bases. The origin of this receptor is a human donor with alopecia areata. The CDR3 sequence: CASRTTGQGSYGYTF. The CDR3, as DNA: TGTGCCAGCAGAACGACGGGACAGGGGTCCTATGGCTACACCTTC.